The entry below describes one TCR beta chain. The entry originates in a study of regulatory T cells in long-lasting Graves disease. V dropped 3 bases and J dropped 1 base, with 8 bases sitting between them. Germline CDR1 DFQATT, CDR2 SNEGSKA (reference sequence). CDR3 size: 13 residues. Sample time point: newly diagnosed GD, antithyroid drugs for less than 3 months. Researchers made the TCR library from RNA that was extracted from PBMCs. HTBI primers from iRepertoire and Arm-PCR of CDR3 regions yielded the TCR beta libraries. TCRdb fed the multiplex PCR reads into MiXCR, producing one record per CDR3 protein. Among about 450,000 distinct CDR3 sequences, less than 15% were seen once, and the ten largest hold approximately 15%. The sample was also linked to a second study, of T cells in Graves' hyperthyroidism and ophthalmopathy.

The chain recombines TRBV20-1 with TRBJ2-3; D gene uncertain. The source material was peripheral blood mononuclear cells (PBMCs), sampled at new diagnosis, from a patient treated with antithyroid drugs. The receptor comes from a woman aged 45-65 years with Graves disease. CDR3 region: CSASSIGTDTQYF. The DNA of the CDR3 is TGCAGTGCTAGTAGCATTGGCACAGATACGCAGTATTTT.